A single sample is the source of the 15 T cell receptor beta chains below, sequenced in a study of breast tumors, draining lymph nodes, adjacent tissues (dated by TCRdb to the mid-2010s). Library preparation used multiplex PCR. Sequencing took place on an Illumina HiSeq 2000. TCRdb's own reprocessing of the public reads used fastp at Q25 and MiXCR and kept productive beta chains. CDR3 protein sequences are deduplicated, and each keeps its most common genes and DNA. For this sample the table gives a few hundred thousand distinct CDR3 sequences, of which approximately 36% were detected only once. The ten biggest clones cover 3% to 4.5% of the sample. Lymph node samples were obtained from the axillary draining lymph nodes of breast cancer patients. Sequencing was performed on axillary lymph node tissue. Receptors were obtained from a female donor with breast cancer. Some clones in this sample may be carry-over from other donors' samples.

The chain employs TRBV4-1 and TRBJ2-1; 7 nucleotides match TRBD2. CDR1 is MGHRA and CDR2 is YSYEKL in the germline V gene. With 0 bases clipped from V and 4 bases from J, the junction kept 6 bases outside the gene matches. The CDR3 is made up of 16 amino acids. CDR3 in amino acids: CASSQEKLAAYNEQFF. As DNA, the CDR3 is TGCGCCAGCAGCCAAGAAAAGCTAGCGGCTTACAATGAGCAGTTCTTC.

This clonotype has a count of ten or more. J is TRBJ2-1 and V is TRBV20-1; the match to TRBD2 covers 8 bases. V was clipped by 3 bases and J by 5 bases; unmatched bases: 12. Germline lookup yields CDR1 DFQATT and CDR2 SNEGSKA (reference sequence). The CDR3 runs to 16 residues. CDR3 coding DNA: TGCAGTGCTAGGCCACTCTCGAGCGGGAGAGACAATGAGCAGTTCTTC. This translates into CSARPLSSGRDNEQFF.

This clonotype was detected many times. This chain uses TRBV20-1 with TRBJ2-3; D assignment may be TRBD1 or TRBD2 (6 bases each). The V and J ends lost 3 bases and 3 bases respectively, with 13 bases between them. The CDR3 sequence is 14 residues long. The germline gives CDR1 DFQATT, CDR2 SNEGSKA (reference sequence). As DNA, the CDR3 is TGCAGTGCTAGGGGAGAGGGGGGTACAGATACGCAGTATTTT. This encodes CSARGEGGTDTQYF.

The chain combines TRBV7-2 with TRBJ2-7; 7 bases map to TRBD1. The CDR3 length is 14 residues. Germline V gene lookup returns CDR1 SGHTA and CDR2 FQGNSA. The V gene end was trimmed by 6 bases and the J gene end by 5 bases; junction bases not matched to a gene: 10. The CDR3 loop reads CASSWEQGYDEQYF. The CDR3 DNA reads TGTGCCAGCAGTTGGGAACAGGGGTACGACGAGCAGTACTTC.

This clonotype occurred many times. The chain carries TRBV10-3 and TRBJ2-7; D gene uncertain. The CDR3 runs 11 residues. In germline, CDR1 is ENHRY, CDR2 SYGVKD. Trimming left V 0 bases short and J 7 bases short, with 4 bases between. The CDR3: CAISESGEQYF. CDR3 in DNA: TGTGCCATCAGTGAGTCGGGAGAGCAGTACTTC.

A word on this clonotype: A junction boundary mismatches the germline segment, possibly from a read error. The rearrangement links TRBV6-5 to TRBJ1-3; D perhaps matches TRBD1 (5 bases). Germline CDR1 reads MNHEY; CDR2 reads SVGAGI. This CDR3 contains 19 residues. The DNA for the CDR3 is TGTGCCAGCAGTCACTCGATCTCCGGACATTCCCGCTCTGGAAACACCATATATTTT. Its protein product is CASSHSISGHSRSGNTIYF.

The J gene is TRBJ2-7, the V gene TRBV10-1, with a weak D call TRBD1 (6 bases). The CDR3 totals 13 residues. Germline V gene sequence: CDR1 WNHNN, CDR2 SYGVQD (reference sequence). The V end lost 2 bases, the J end lost 5 bases, and 10 bases lay between the germline ends. CDR3 amino acids: CASSEGGRDEQYF. CDR3 nucleotide sequence: TGCGCCAGCAGTGAGGGGGGCAGGGACGAGCAGTACTTC.

This clonotype was observed many times. One junction end disagrees with the germline gene, perhaps due to a read error. J is TRBJ2-5 and V is TRBV7-7, with D possibly being TRBD2 (6 bases). This CDR3 is built from 14 residues. Germline-derived CDR1 and CDR2 are SSHAT and FNYEAQ (reference sequence). As DNA, the CDR3 is TGTGCTAGCAGCCTACGGGACTTCCAAGAGACCCAGTACTTC. It yields the protein CASSLRDFQETQYF.

Remarks on this clonotype: It is unclear where the CDR3 begins or ends on the DNA, so no DNA is shown, and the CDR3 is as TCRdb lists it. J is TRBJ2-3 and V is TRBV7-2; TRBD2, as called in the table, went unchecked against the DNA. Germline values: CDR1 SGHTA, CDR2 FQGNSA. The CDR3 is 22 residues long, ends included. This chain's CDR3 is CASSFYICSASGTSGASDTQYF.

This clonotype has ten or more counts. V and J are TRBV4-3 and TRBJ2-3; D gene uncertain. V was trimmed by 0 bases and J by 0 bases, leaving 13 bases between them. The CDR3 is 17 amino acids. The germline V gene has CDR1 LGHNA and CDR2 YSLEER. This CDR3 reads CASSQESHITSTDTQYF. The CDR3 DNA sequence: TGCGCCAGCAGCCAAGAATCCCATATTACTAGCACAGATACGCAGTATTTT.

This clonotype showed up many times. The chain couples TRBV5-1 to TRBJ1-4; D is undetermined. The V and J ends lost 4 bases and 4 bases respectively, with 8 bases between them. In germline, CDR1 is SGHRS, CDR2 YFSETQ. The CDR3 has 13 amino acids. CDR3 coding DNA: TGCGCCAGCAGCCTGACGGGTAATGAAAAACTGTTTTTT. This gives the protein CASSLTGNEKLFF. Full variable domain (outside the CDR3, taken from reference TRBV5-1 and TRBJ1-4): KAGVTQTPRYLIKTRGQQVTLSCSPISGHRSVSWYQQTPGQGLQFLFEYFSETQRNKGNFPGRFSGRQFSNSRSEMNVSTLELGDSALYLCASSLTGNEKLFFGSGTQLSVL.

The chain is built from TRBV6-1 and TRBJ1-4; perhaps TRBD1 as D (6 bases). This CDR3 has 14 amino acids. Trimming took 4 bases from V and 8 from J, leaving 14 bases between them. Germline assignment: CDR1 MNHNS and CDR2 SASEGT. CDR3 region: CASSGGGGGEKLFF. The DNA for the CDR3 is TGTGCCAGCAGTGGGGGGGGCGGCGGGGAAAAACTGTTTTTT.

This clonotype was seen repeatedly, ten times or more. The chain couples TRBV20-1 to TRBJ2-1; 7 bases match TRBD2. CDR1 DFQATT and CDR2 SNEGSKA come from the germline V gene (reference sequence). The junction had 4 bases not matched to a gene; V was cut back by 4 bases and J by 7 bases. This CDR3 is built from 12 residues. In nucleotides, the CDR3 is TGCAGTGCTATCCCGGGGGGAAATGAGCAGTTCTTC. This translates into CSAIPGGNEQFF.

Remarks on this clonotype: This could be a read error, since a much larger clone is one nucleotide away. The chain links TRBV9 to TRBJ2-1, with 7 bases lining up with TRBD2. The CDR3 spans 15 residues. CDR1 and CDR2 from the germline V gene are SGDLS and YYNGEE. CDR3 sequence: CASSVDGDYNNEPFF. The DNA of the CDR3 is TGTGCCAGCAGCGTAGATGGGGACTATAACAATGAGCCGTTCTTC.

As for this clonotype: One base away lies a much larger clone, so this may be a sequencing read error. The chain couples TRBV19 to TRBJ2-1, with no clear D. Per the germline V gene, CDR1 is LNHDA and CDR2 is SQIVND (reference sequence). CDR3 length: 17 amino acids. The CDR3 bases are TGTGCCGGTAGTATGCCGTCAGACCTGCTGGAATACAATGAGCAGTTCTTC. This codes for CAGSMPSDLLEYNEQFF.